This T cell receptor (beta chain) was observed in a study of T cell repertoires in cytomegalovirus infection. About the study: CMV infection plus the matching HLA type was flagged by public TCR beta signatures. Findings of the study overall: HLA-C-restricted TCR beta clonotypes specific for CMV led the ex vivo response.

TCRdb re-analysed the reads in MiXCR, keeping a single row per CDR3 protein. The sample consists of 97,000 or so distinct CDR3 sequences, 16% of them appearing once. This clonotype has at least ten counts. What it recognizes is unknown. The sample taken for sequencing was PBMCs. The source of this sequence is a human donor in good health (CMV status not recorded). Some clones in this sample may be carry-over from other donors' samples.

This CDR3 is CASSWTGPTYEQYF. The CDR3 nucleotides are TGTGCCAGCAGTTGGACAGGTCCTACCTACGAGCAGTACTTC. The rearrangement links TRBV6-2 or TRBV6-3 to TRBJ2-7; 7 nucleotides line up with TRBD1. Germline V gives CDR1 MNHEY, CDR2 SVGEGT. The CDR3 extends over 14 amino acids. J was trimmed by 2 bases and V by 4 bases; bases with no gene match: 5.